The clone carrying this T cell receptor beta chain is classed as large. The target antigen is unknown. Libraries were prepared by immunoSEQ multiplex PCR; TCRdb keeps only in-frame clonotypes and omits some of them. Of roughly 8,500 clones listed, about 35% are singletons. The V and J ends lost 11 bases and 4 bases, in that order; junction bases with no gene match: 16. The CDR3 loop spans 15 amino acids. Germline V CDR1 and CDR2: MNHEY, SVGAGI. Cells from the mixed lymphocyte reaction were cocultured for less than 7 days at 37°C. This specimen comes from a study of siplizumab effects on memory and regulatory T cells. Study-level results: Siplizumab gave mappable alloreactive CD4+ clones an average Treg-derived fraction of about 69%, against roughly 27% in controls.

The sample consisted of CFSE-low (dividing) CD8+ T cells sorted from an allogeneic mixed lymphocyte reaction. This chain uses TRBV6-5 with TRBJ2-7, with 8 bases matching TRBD2. This clonotype originated in a human donor in good health; the cells came from an allogeneic mixed lymphocyte reaction. The CDR3 loop is CAVKTGAGVQYEQYF. The CDR3 DNA sequence: TGTGCCGTTAAAACGGGAGCGGGAGTTCAGTACGAGCAGTACTTC.